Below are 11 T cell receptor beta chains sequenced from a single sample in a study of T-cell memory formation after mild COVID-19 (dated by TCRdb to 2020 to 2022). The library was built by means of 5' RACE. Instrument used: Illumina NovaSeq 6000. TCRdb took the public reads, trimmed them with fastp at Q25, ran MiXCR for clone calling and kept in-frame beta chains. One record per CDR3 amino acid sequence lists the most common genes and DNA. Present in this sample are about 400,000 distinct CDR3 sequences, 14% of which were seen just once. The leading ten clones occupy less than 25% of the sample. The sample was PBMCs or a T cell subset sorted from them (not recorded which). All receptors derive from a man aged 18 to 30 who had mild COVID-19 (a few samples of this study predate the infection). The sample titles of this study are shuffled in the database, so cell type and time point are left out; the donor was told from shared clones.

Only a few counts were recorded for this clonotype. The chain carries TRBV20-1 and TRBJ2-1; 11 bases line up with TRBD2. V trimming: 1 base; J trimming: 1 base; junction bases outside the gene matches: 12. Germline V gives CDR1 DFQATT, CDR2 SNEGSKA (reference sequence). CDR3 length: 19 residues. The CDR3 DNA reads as TGCAGTGCTAGAGGGATCGGTAGCGGGGGGGCTTGGTCCTACAATGAGCAGTTCTTC. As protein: CSARGIGSGGAWSYNEQFF.

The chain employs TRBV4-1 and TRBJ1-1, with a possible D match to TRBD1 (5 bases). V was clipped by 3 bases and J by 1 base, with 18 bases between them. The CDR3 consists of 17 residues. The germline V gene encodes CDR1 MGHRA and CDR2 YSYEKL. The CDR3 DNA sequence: TGCGCCAGCAGCCAGGGAAGGGGAGAACTTAGGAACACTGAAGCTTTCTTT. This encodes CASSQGRGELRNTEAFF.

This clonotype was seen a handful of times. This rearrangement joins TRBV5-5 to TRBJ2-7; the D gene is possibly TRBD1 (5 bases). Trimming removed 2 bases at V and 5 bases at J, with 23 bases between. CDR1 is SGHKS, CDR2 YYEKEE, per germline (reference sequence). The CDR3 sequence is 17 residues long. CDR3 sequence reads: CASSFGHRAPWGHEQYF. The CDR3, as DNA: TGTGCCAGCAGCTTTGGGCACCGGGCCCCGTGGGGCCACGAGCAGTACTTC.

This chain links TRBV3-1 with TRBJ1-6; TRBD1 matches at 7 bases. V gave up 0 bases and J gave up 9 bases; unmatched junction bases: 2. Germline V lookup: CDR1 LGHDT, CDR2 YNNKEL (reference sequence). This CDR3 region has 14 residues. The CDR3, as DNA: TGTGCCAGCAGCCAAGAATACAGGGGTTCACCCCTCCACTTT. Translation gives CASSQEYRGSPLHF.

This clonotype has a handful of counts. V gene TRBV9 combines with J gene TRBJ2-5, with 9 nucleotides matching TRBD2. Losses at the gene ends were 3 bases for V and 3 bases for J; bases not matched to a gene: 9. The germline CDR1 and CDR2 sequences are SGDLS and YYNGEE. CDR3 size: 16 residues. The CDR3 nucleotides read TGTGCCAGCAGCGCGAGGCAGCGGGGGGAAGAAGAGACCCAGTACTTC. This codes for CASSARQRGEEETQYF.

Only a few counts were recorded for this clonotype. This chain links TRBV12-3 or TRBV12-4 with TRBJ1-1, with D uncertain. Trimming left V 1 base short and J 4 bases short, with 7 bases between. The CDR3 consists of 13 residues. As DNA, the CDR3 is TGTGCCAGCAGTTTAGGCAGAGTCACTGAAGCTTTCTTT. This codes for CASSLGRVTEAFF.

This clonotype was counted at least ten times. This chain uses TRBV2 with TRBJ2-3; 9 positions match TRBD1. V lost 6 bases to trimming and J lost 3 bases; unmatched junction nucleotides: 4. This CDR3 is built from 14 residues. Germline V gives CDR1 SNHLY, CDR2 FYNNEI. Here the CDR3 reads CASSSGTGTDTQYF. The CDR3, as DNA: TGTGCCAGCAGCTCCGGGACAGGGACAGATACGCAGTATTTT.

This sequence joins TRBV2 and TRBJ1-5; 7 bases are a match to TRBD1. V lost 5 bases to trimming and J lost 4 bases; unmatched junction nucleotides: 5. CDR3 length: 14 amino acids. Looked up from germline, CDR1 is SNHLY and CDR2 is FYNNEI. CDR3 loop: CASSRQGRNQPQHF. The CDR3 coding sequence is TGTGCCAGCAGTAGACAGGGTCGGAATCAGCCCCAGCATTTT.

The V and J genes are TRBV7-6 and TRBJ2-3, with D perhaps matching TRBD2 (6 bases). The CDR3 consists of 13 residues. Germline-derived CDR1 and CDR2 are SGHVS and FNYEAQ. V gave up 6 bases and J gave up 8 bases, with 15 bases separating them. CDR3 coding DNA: TGTGCCAGCAGTCAGACTAGTCACGGTACGCAGTATTTT. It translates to CASSQTSHGTQYF.

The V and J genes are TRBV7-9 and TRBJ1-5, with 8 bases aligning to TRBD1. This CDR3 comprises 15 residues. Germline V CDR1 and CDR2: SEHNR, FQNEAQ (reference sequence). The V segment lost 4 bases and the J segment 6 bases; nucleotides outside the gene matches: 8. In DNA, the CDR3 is TGTGCCAGCAGCTCCGGACAGGGTGGGGTTCAGCCCCAGCATTTT. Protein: CASSSGQGGVQPQHF.

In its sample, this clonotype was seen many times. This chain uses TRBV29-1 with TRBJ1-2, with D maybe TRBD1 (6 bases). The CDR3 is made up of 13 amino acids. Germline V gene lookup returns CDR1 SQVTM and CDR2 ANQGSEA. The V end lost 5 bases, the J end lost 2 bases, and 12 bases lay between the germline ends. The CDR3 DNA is TGCAGCGTTCCCGGGACATCCAACTATGGCTACACCTTC. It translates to CSVPGTSNYGYTF.